These 19 T cell receptor beta chains originate from one sample sequenced in a study of blood T cell repertoires in COVID-19. Sequenced by immunoSEQ multiplex PCR; TCRdb stores in-frame clones only, minus some. The sample lists about 290,000 clones; roughly 89% were seen once. Material for sequencing was PBMCs or T cells enriched from blood (not recorded which). These receptors came from a woman between 35 and 50 years old who had recovered from COVID-19.

The chain has TRBV9 and TRBJ2-2; D remains ambiguous. Germline V lookup: CDR1 SGDLS, CDR2 YYNGEE. The germline V and J ends were trimmed by 2 bases and 0 bases, with 8 bases remaining between them. The CDR3 runs to 15 residues. CDR3 loop: CASSVQSANTGELFF. CDR3 in DNA: TGTGCCAGCAGCGTCCAGAGCGCGAACACCGGGGAGCTGTTTTTT.

This clone was picked up a small number of times. The chain is built from TRBV4-1 and TRBJ1-3; D gene unclear. With 1 base removed from V and 1 base from J, the gap between germline ends came to 14 bases. CDR3 size: 17 residues. Germline V CDR1 and CDR2: MGHRA, YSYEKL. CDR3 in amino acids: CASSQVAFGVSGNTIYF. CDR3 nucleotide sequence: TGCGCCAGCAGCCAAGTAGCGTTTGGTGTGTCTGGAAACACCATATATTTT.

The chain is built from TRBV30 and TRBJ1-1, with D hard to call. Per germline, CDR1 GTSNPN and CDR2 SVGIG (reference sequence). This CDR3 has 13 amino acids. V was shortened by 0 bases and J by 1 base, with 6 bases between the two germline ends. The chain's CDR3 is CAWSVAENTEAFF. The CDR3 DNA follows: TGTGCCTGGAGTGTAGCCGAGAACACTGAAGCTTTCTTT.

This clone was found once. The chain joins TRBV24-1 to TRBJ2-5; D might be TRBD1 (6 bases). Germline lookup yields CDR1 KGHDR and CDR2 SFDVKD. This CDR3 is 15 amino acids long. V dropped 9 bases and J dropped 2 bases, with 18 bases sitting between them. The CDR3 region has the DNA TGTGCCACCTCATACCCCAGGGGCCTACAAGAGACCCAGTACTTC. Translated: CATSYPRGLQETQYF.

This clone has only a few counts. This chain connects TRBV30 to TRBJ1-2, with 11 bases identical to TRBD1. This CDR3 is 15 amino acids long. Per germline, CDR1 GTSNPN and CDR2 SVGIG (reference sequence). V was clipped by 8 bases and J by 0 bases; unmatched bases: 8. The CDR3: CAARDRGAPNYGYTF. The CDR3 region has the DNA TGTGCCGCCAGGGACAGGGGGGCTCCTAACTATGGCTACACCTTC.

The chain carries TRBV14 and TRBJ2-2; weak D call: TRBD1 (6 bases). The CDR3 has 16 residues. V lost 3 bases and J 0 bases, leaving 11 bases between the germline ends. Germline V lookup: CDR1 SGHDN, CDR2 FVKESK. The CDR3 DNA sequence: TGTGCCAGCAGCCACGGAAGGACAGCGAACACCGGGGAGCTGTTTTTT. The encoded protein is CASSHGRTANTGELFF.

This rearrangement joins TRBV6-5 to TRBJ1-6; D possibly corresponds to TRBD1 (5 bases). The germline CDR1 and CDR2 sequences are MNHEY and SVGAGI. The CDR3 runs 13 residues. V lost 8 bases to trimming and J lost 8 bases, with 13 bases between them. This CDR3 reads CASRREGDSPLHF. The CDR3 region has the DNA TGTGCCAGCCGCAGGGAAGGAGATTCACCCCTCCACTTT.

As regards this clone: In the same sample, other DNA sequences code for this CDR3. The J gene is TRBJ1-2, the V gene TRBV12-3 or TRBV12-4, with D possibly being TRBD1 (6 bases). Trimming stripped 3 bases from V and 4 bases from J, with 9 bases between. The CDR3 is 13 residues long. CDR3 region: CASSLGGGYGYTF. The DNA of the CDR3 is TGTGCCAGCAGTTTGGGAGGGGGCTATGGCTACACCTTC.

The chain uses TRBV10-3 and TRBJ1-1; 8 nucleotides line up with TRBD1. Per the germline V gene, CDR1 is ENHRY and CDR2 is SYGVKD. CDR3 length: 14 amino acids. The V segment lost 6 bases and the J segment 0 bases; nucleotides outside the gene matches: 3. The CDR3 is CAISRQGLNTEAFF. CDR3 nucleotides: TGTGCCATCAGCCGACAGGGGTTGAACACTGAAGCTTTCTTT.

The chain links TRBV30 to TRBJ1-6, with D possibly being TRBD1 (5 bases). V was pared by 0 bases and J by 10 bases, with 16 bases between. The germline CDR1 and CDR2 sequences are GTSNPN and SVGIG (reference sequence). The CDR3 totals 15 residues. The CDR3 region has the DNA TGTGCCTGGAGTGTAGAGCCCAGGGTGCGCTCACCCCTCCACTTT. Translating gives CAWSVEPRVRSPLHF.

The chain is built from TRBV7-2 and TRBJ2-1; TRBD1 is a possible D gene (5 bases). Deletions cut 4 bases from V and 3 bases from J, with 7 bases between. The CDR3 has 13 residues. Per germline, CDR1 SGHTA and CDR2 FQGNSA. This chain's CDR3 is CASSSDSYNEQFF. DNA for the CDR3: TGTGCCAGCAGCTCCGACAGCTACAATGAGCAGTTCTTC.

This clone showed up just a few times. The genes are TRBV27 and TRBJ2-7; 7 bases agree with TRBD2. The CDR3 length is 14 residues. V lost 5 bases and J lost 3; bases outside the gene matches: 7. Germline V gene sequence: CDR1 MNHEY, CDR2 SMNVEV (reference sequence). The CDR3 is CASSRSGMIYEQYF. The CDR3 nucleotides read TGTGCCAGCAGTCGCAGCGGGATGATCTACGAGCAGTACTTC.

This clone was counted once. The rearrangement uses TRBV5-1 and TRBJ2-3; TRBD1 matches at 9 bases. From germline, CDR1 is SGHRS and CDR2 YFSETQ. V trimming: 4 bases; J trimming: 3 bases; junction bases outside the gene matches: 6. The CDR3 consists of 15 residues. For the CDR3, the DNA is TGCGCCAGCAGCCCCGGACAGGGGCGAACAGATACGCAGTATTTT. Translation gives CASSPGQGRTDTQYF.

This chain uses TRBV19 with TRBJ2-5, with 9 nucleotides matching TRBD2. The CDR3 spans 14 residues. Germline V gene data show CDR1 as LNHDA and CDR2 as SQIVND (reference sequence). V shed 7 bases, J shed 5 bases, and the junction held 8 bases outside the gene matches. This CDR3 reads CASTSNSGSETQYF. CDR3 DNA sequence: TGTGCCAGTACATCGAATAGCGGGAGTGAGACCCAGTACTTC.

The chain carries TRBV19 and TRBJ1-2, with 11 nucleotides matching TRBD1. In germline, CDR1 is LNHDA, CDR2 SQIVND (reference sequence). The CDR3 runs 13 residues. The V and J ends lost 5 bases and 7 bases, in that order; junction bases with no gene match: 3. The DNA of the CDR3 is TGTGCCAGTAGTGGACAGGGGGCTGGTGGCTACACCTTC. It is translated as CASSGQGAGGYTF.

The chain links TRBV5-1 to TRBJ2-7; a weak D match, TRBD1 (5 bases). Trimming removed 0 bases at V and 2 bases at J, with 9 bases between. The CDR3 has 14 residues. The germline CDR1 and CDR2 sequences are SGHRS and YFSETQ. The CDR3 here is CASSLGTQTYEQYF. The CDR3 DNA follows: TGCGCCAGCAGCTTGGGGACACAAACCTACGAGCAGTACTTC.

V usage is TRBV6-2 or TRBV6-3 and J usage is TRBJ1-6; 7 bases match TRBD1. The CDR3 sequence is 16 residues long. Germline V gives CDR1 MNHEY, CDR2 SVGEGT. V gave up 2 bases and J gave up 5 bases; unmatched junction bases: 6. CDR3 DNA: TGTGCCAGCAGTTACGGACAGGCGCACCATAATTCACCCCTCCACTTT. As protein: CASSYGQAHHNSPLHF.

The chain joins TRBV2 to TRBJ1-4; 7 bases are shared with TRBD1. The germline V gene encodes CDR1 SNHLY and CDR2 FYNNEI. This CDR3 region has 15 residues. V trimming: 5 bases; J trimming: 4 bases; junction bases outside the gene matches: 7. CDR3 protein: CASSRDSRDNEKLFF. The CDR3 nucleotides are TGTGCCAGCAGTAGGGACAGCAGGGATAATGAAAAACTGTTTTTT.

Only one count was recorded for this clone. V is TRBV6-2 or TRBV6-3 and J is TRBJ1-2; D is uncertain. In germline, CDR1 is MNHEY, CDR2 SVGEGT. CDR3 length: 13 amino acids. Trimming took off 5 bases at V and 4 bases at J, with 11 bases between the two ends. CDR3 nucleotides: TGTGCCAGCAGTACGAACCAGTTCTATGGCTACACCTTC. The encoded protein is CASSTNQFYGYTF.